A few counts support the clone carrying this T cell receptor (beta chain). Its target is unknown. The data stem from a study of lymphopenia after photon versus proton radiotherapy. Germline CDR1 reads SGHTS; CDR2 reads YDEGEE. With 5 bases clipped from V and 5 bases from J, the junction kept 9 bases outside the gene matches. The CDR3 length is 15 residues. TCRdb keeps only in-frame clones here, not all; method: immunoSEQ multiplex PCR. In the table there are 25,000 to 40,000 clones, about 87% of which are singletons. General study points: Proton therapy kept repertoires fairly stable, unlike photons, which gained effector/memory cells. Larger post-nadir TCR diversity loss correlated inversely with survival in deceased patients.

This material consisted of peripheral blood, taken from a patient treated with proton-based radiotherapy. The sequence derives from a woman aged 70-85 years with pancreatic cancer. This rearrangement joins TRBV5-8 to TRBJ2-2; 7 nucleotides line up with TRBD1. CDR3 protein: CASRQGKVGTGELFF. The CDR3 nucleotides read TGTGCCAGCAGACAGGGGAAGGTGGGAACCGGGGAGCTGTTTTTT.